This TCR beta chain was captured in a study of shared clonotypes between healthy human individuals. Regarding the study as a whole: Few donors limited the genetic and exposure-history diversity represented. All-four-donor shared clonotypes had higher generation probabilities than non-shared clonotypes did. Rarefaction showed sorted-subset sequencing was incomplete despite large depth.

This clone was picked up a small number of times. Its specificity is not known. Over several immunoSEQ plates, each subset's genomic DNA was distributed in even portions. The assay was immunoSEQ multiplex PCR, and TCRdb's table has in-frame clones only and misses some. This sample has 2,500,000 or so clones, with roughly nine tenths found just once. Looked up from germline, CDR1 is SGHRS and CDR2 is YFSETQ. The CDR3 covers 13 residues. V dropped 0 bases and J dropped 7 bases, with 10 bases sitting between them. J is TRBJ1-2 and V is TRBV5-1, with unresolved D. The sequenced sample was naive CD4+ T cells sorted from blood. Indicated subset: CD45RA+ positively selected. This TCR derives from a young man in good health. CDR3 sequence: CASSLEPMGGYTF. For the CDR3, the DNA is TGCGCCAGCAGCTTGGAACCGATGGGTGGCTACACCTTC.